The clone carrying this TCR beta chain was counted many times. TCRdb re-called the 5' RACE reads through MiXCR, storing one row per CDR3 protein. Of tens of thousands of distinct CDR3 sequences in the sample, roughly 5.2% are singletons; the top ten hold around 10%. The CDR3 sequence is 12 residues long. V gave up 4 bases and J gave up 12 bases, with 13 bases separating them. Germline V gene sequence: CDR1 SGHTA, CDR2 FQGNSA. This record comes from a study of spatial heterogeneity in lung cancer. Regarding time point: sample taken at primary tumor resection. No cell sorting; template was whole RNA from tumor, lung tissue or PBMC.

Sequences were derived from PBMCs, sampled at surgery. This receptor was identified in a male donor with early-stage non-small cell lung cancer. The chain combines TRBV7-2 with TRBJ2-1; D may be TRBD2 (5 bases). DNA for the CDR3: TGTGCCAGCAGCTCCACTAGATGGGGGCAGTTCTTC. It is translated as CASSSTRWGQFF.